A single sample gave rise to the 27 T cell receptor beta chains below, sequenced in a study of identical twins. TCRdb passed the 5' RACE reads through MiXCR, listing each CDR3 protein once. Of around 1.7 million distinct CDR3 sequences listed, around a third are singletons. The sequenced sample was cord blood. These receptors were obtained from a newborn girl in good health.

The table lists this clonotype with many counts. The rearrangement joins TRBV3-1 to TRBJ2-1; D not certain. CDR1 and CDR2 from the germline V gene are LGHDT and YNNKEL (reference sequence). V was clipped by 2 bases and J by 6 bases, with 2 bases between them. The CDR3 runs to 11 residues. The CDR3 region has the DNA TGTGCCAGCAGCCAAATCAATGAGCAGTTCTTC. Translated: CASSQINEQFF.

There are a few counts of this clonotype. The rearrangement uses TRBV12-3 or TRBV12-4 and TRBJ2-3, with TRBD1 matching over 7 bases. This CDR3 region has 14 residues. Trimming took 6 bases from V and 1 from J; bases not matched to a gene: 4. DNA of the CDR3: TGTGCCAGCAGACTCGGACAGGGCACAGATACGCAGTATTTT. The encoded protein is CASRLGQGTDTQYF.

This clonotype was recorded a few times. The chain couples TRBV20-1 to TRBJ2-1; D may be TRBD2 (6 bases). This CDR3 region has 14 residues. Germline CDR1 DFQATT, CDR2 SNEGSKA (reference sequence). Trimming took 3 bases from V and 3 from J, leaving 12 bases between them. As DNA, the CDR3 is TGCAGTGCTAGTCGGGACTTCAACTACAATGAGCAGTTCTTC. Its protein is CSASRDFNYNEQFF.

With regard to this clonotype: This clone may be a read error of a much larger clone one base away. The rearrangement joins TRBV11-2 to TRBJ2-7; 7 bases match TRBD2. The DNA end lines up better with TRBJ2-5; the J call may be wrong. CDR3 size: 15 residues. The germline CDR1 and CDR2 sequences are SGHAT and FQNNGV. CDR3 sequence: CASSSAGLNGKTQYF. Written as DNA, the CDR3 is TGTGCCAGCAGCTCAGCGGGACTCAATGGGAAGACCCAGTACTTC.

The chain joins TRBV12-5 to TRBJ2-2; TRBD2 matches 8 bases. From germline, CDR1 is LGHNT and CDR2 FRNRAP. V gave up 3 bases and J gave up 4 bases; unmatched junction bases: 7. This CDR3 contains 16 residues. CDR3 nucleotides: TGTGCTAGTGGTTTATTCCGGGGGGGCCTCACCGGGGAGCTGTTTTTT. Amino acids: CASGLFRGGLTGELFF.

The chain is built from TRBV28 and TRBJ1-1; a weak D match, TRBD1 (5 bases). Germline V gene sequence: CDR1 MDHEN, CDR2 SYDVKM. The CDR3 consists of 12 residues. V was pared by 6 bases and J by 8 bases, with 13 bases between. The CDR3 DNA is TGTGCCAGCAGCCCCGACAGTCTAGAAGCTTTCTTT. It specifies CASSPDSLEAFF.

This clonotype was counted between two and nine times. The chain joins TRBV12-3 or TRBV12-4 to TRBJ2-7; 8 bases are shared with TRBD1. Trimming removed 6 bases from V and 4 bases from J; junction bases left unmatched: 2. This CDR3 comprises 12 residues. The CDR3 DNA is TGTGCCAGCAGGGACAGGGAGTACGAGCAGTACTTC. Protein sequence: CASRDREYEQYF.

The V call is TRBV20-1, the J call TRBJ2-7, with no clear D. CDR3 length: 19 residues. In germline, CDR1 is DFQATT, CDR2 SNEGSKA (reference sequence). The V end was cut by 0 bases, the J end by 2 bases, with 26 bases between. The chain's CDR3 is CSARDRAPQKRRIPYEQYF. The CDR3, as DNA: TGCAGTGCTAGAGATCGGGCACCCCAGAAACGCAGAATTCCCTACGAGCAGTACTTC.

This clonotype turned up a few times. The V gene is TRBV4-2, the J gene TRBJ1-4, with no clear D. The CDR3 covers 14 residues. Between the trimmed V and J ends, which lost 4 bases and 5 bases, there was a span of 11 bases. The germline V gene encodes CDR1 LGHNA and CDR2 YNFKEQ. CDR3 bases: TGTGCCAGCAGCCCCAAAGGGCAGAATGAAAAACTGTTTTTT. This codes for CASSPKGQNEKLFF.

This clonotype showed up just a few times. The J gene is TRBJ2-1, the V gene TRBV6-4; 10 bases fit TRBD2. The CDR3 covers 15 residues. Germline CDR1 reads MRHNA; CDR2 reads SNTAGT. J gave up 6 bases and V 5 bases, and 7 bases lay outside the gene matches. The CDR3 loop reads CASSPLAGVINEQFF. The CDR3, as DNA: TGTGCCAGCAGTCCCCTAGCGGGAGTGATCAATGAGCAGTTCTTC.

A few counts support this clonotype. This sequence joins TRBV3-1 and TRBJ2-5; unclear D gene. Germline values: CDR1 LGHDT, CDR2 YNNKEL (reference sequence). CDR3 length: 16 residues. V lost 3 bases and J 3 bases, leaving 17 bases between the germline ends. The CDR3 protein is CASSHAPYRVEETQYF. CDR3 nucleotide sequence: TGTGCCAGCAGCCATGCTCCGTACCGGGTAGAAGAGACCCAGTACTTC.

The rearrangement joins TRBV27 to TRBJ2-3, with 12 nucleotides matching TRBD2. This CDR3 has 17 residues. Losses at the gene ends were 5 bases for V and 2 bases for J; bases not matched to a gene: 8. Germline V gene data show CDR1 as MNHEY and CDR2 as SMNVEV (reference sequence). The CDR3: CASSTTGLAGSTDTQYF. The DNA of the CDR3 is TGTGCCAGCAGTACCACGGGACTAGCGGGTTCCACAGATACGCAGTATTTT.

This clonotype was counted only a few times. The chain couples TRBV4-1 to TRBJ2-7, with TRBD2 matching over 8 bases. The germline V gene has CDR1 MGHRA and CDR2 YSYEKL. V was pared by 2 bases and J by 0 bases, with 21 bases of the junction left unmatched. This CDR3 spans 21 amino acids. The CDR3 DNA follows: TGCGCCAGCAGCCAAAGCCCCCATTTTTTACTAGCGGCTCGGAGCTCCTACGAGCAGTACTTC. This gives the protein CASSQSPHFLLAARSSYEQYF.

In its sample, this clonotype was seen many times. The genes are TRBV29-1 and TRBJ2-6, with D unresolved. Germline V lookup: CDR1 SQVTM, CDR2 ANQGSEA. Trimming shortened V by 4 bases and J by 0 bases, and 4 bases separated the two germline ends. This CDR3 region has 13 residues. The CDR3 loop reads CSVGFSGANVLTF. CDR3 coding DNA: TGCAGCGTTGGGTTCTCTGGGGCCAACGTCCTGACTTTC.

CDR3 amino acids: CASSLEGGGANTQYF. In DNA form, the CDR3 reads TGCGCCAGCAGCTTGGAAGGCGGGGGCGCGAATACGCAGTATTTT. The chain joins TRBV5-1 to TRBJ2-3, with D maybe TRBD2 (7 bases). The CDR3 runs 15 residues. V dropped 0 bases and J dropped 7 bases, with 15 bases sitting between them. Germline-derived CDR1 and CDR2 are SGHRS and YFSETQ.

This clonotype appeared a few times. The genes are TRBV2 and TRBJ1-5, with 7 bases identical to TRBD1. V lost 8 bases, J lost 0 bases, and 10 bases stayed unmatched. CDR1 is SNHLY, CDR2 FYNNEI, per germline. The CDR3 covers 16 residues. The CDR3 sequence is CASRHWTGSSNQPQHF. The CDR3 DNA reads as TGTGCCAGCCGACACTGGACAGGTTCTAGCAATCAGCCCCAGCATTTT.

This chain joins TRBV5-1 and TRBJ2-7; 10 positions agree with TRBD1. The J call may be incorrect, as the DNA end agrees better with TRBJ2-5. The CDR3 is 15 residues long. Germline V gene data show CDR1 as SGHRS and CDR2 as YFSETQ. CDR3 protein: CASNQKPGQGETQYF. CDR3 coding DNA: TGCGCCAGCAACCAAAAACCGGGACAGGGGGAGACCCAGTACTTC.

In its sample, this clonotype was seen a few times. The chain combines TRBV7-9 with TRBJ1-2, with D uncertain. The CDR3 length is 12 residues. The V end lost 1 base, the J end lost 8 bases, and 8 bases lay between the germline ends. The germline gives CDR1 SEHNR, CDR2 FQNEAQ (reference sequence). CDR3 nucleotide sequence: TGTGCCAGCAGCTTAGATTCGTTGGGCTACACCTTC. This codes for CASSLDSLGYTF.

This clonotype was seen a handful of times. V is TRBV9 and J is TRBJ2-1; D perhaps matches TRBD2 (6 bases). Trimming shortened V by 6 bases and J by 9 bases, and 16 bases separated the two germline ends. This CDR3 contains 13 residues. CDR1 and CDR2 (germline): SGDLS, YYNGEE. The DNA for the CDR3 is TGTGCCAGCAACCCCCCAACTAGCTTTGAGCAGTTCTTC. Residues: CASNPPTSFEQFF. Filled out from reference TRBV9 and TRBJ2-1, the complete variable domain reads DSGVTQTPKHLITATGQRVTLRCSPRSGDLSVYWYQQSLDQGLQFLIQYYNGEERAKGNILERFSAQQFPDLHSELNLSSLELGDSALYFCASNPPTSFEQFFGPGTRLTVL.

This clonotype has a count of ten or more. The rearrangement links TRBV29-1 to TRBJ2-7; possible D gene TRBD2, 5 bases. The CDR3 has 10 residues. V was trimmed by 6 bases and J by 3 bases, leaving 6 bases between them. Germline V CDR1 and CDR2: SQVTM, ANQGSEA. The CDR3 loop reads CSVRDYEQYF. The CDR3 DNA is TGCAGCGTCCGGGACTACGAGCAGTACTTC.

The chain couples TRBV5-1 to TRBJ2-1; 10 nucleotides align to TRBD2. Per the germline V gene, CDR1 is SGHRS and CDR2 is YFSETQ. This CDR3 contains 16 residues. Trimming took 4 bases from V and 5 from J; bases not matched to a gene: 9. The CDR3: CASSPPGLATHNEQFF. The CDR3 nucleotides are TGCGCCAGCAGCCCGCCGGGACTAGCGACTCACAATGAGCAGTTCTTC.

This clonotype was counted at least ten times. The rearrangement links TRBV12-3 or TRBV12-4 to TRBJ1-2; TRBD1 is a possible D gene (6 bases). The CDR3 loop spans 18 amino acids. V gave up 3 bases and J gave up 1 base, with 21 bases separating them. Written as DNA, the CDR3 is TGTGCCAGCAGTTTCTTTCGCCGAGGGGGGATCCTTAACTATGGCTACACCTTC. Translation gives CASSFFRRGGILNYGYTF.

The genes are TRBV13 and TRBJ1-2; no firm D call. V was cut by 1 base and J by 0 bases, with 18 bases left in between. Germline V gene data show CDR1 as PRHDT and CDR2 as FYEKMQ (reference sequence). The CDR3 consists of 18 residues. CDR3: CASSLARSALSPNYGYTF. In DNA form, the CDR3 reads TGTGCCAGCAGCTTAGCCAGGTCCGCTCTGTCACCTAACTATGGCTACACCTTC.

The V and J genes are TRBV5-1 and TRBJ1-1; 8 bases align to TRBD1. V trimming: 1 base; J trimming: 4 bases; junction bases outside the gene matches: 3. The CDR3 sequence is 14 residues long. Per germline, CDR1 SGHRS and CDR2 YFSETQ. The CDR3 spells CASSLFQGATEAFF. The CDR3 bases are TGCGCCAGCAGCTTGTTTCAGGGGGCCACTGAAGCTTTCTTT.

Worth noting for this clonotype: Being one base from a much bigger clone, this may be a read error. This chain links TRBV28 with TRBJ2-7; D unclear. Germline V lookup: CDR1 MDHEN, CDR2 SYDVKM. There are 14 residues in the CDR3. The V and J ends lost 1 base and 7 bases respectively, with 14 bases between them. The CDR3 loop is CASSLLKVYNEQYF. DNA of the CDR3: TGTGCCAGCAGTTTATTAAAGGTTTACAATGAGCAGTACTTC.

The chain carries TRBV10-3 and TRBJ1-1; D call uncertain. CDR1 and CDR2 from the germline V gene are ENHRY and SYGVKD. V was cut by 0 bases and J by 7 bases, with 9 bases left in between. The CDR3 is 13 amino acids. The CDR3 is CAISESGTVEAFF. Written as DNA, the CDR3 is TGTGCCATCAGTGAGTCCGGTACCGTTGAAGCTTTCTTT.

This chain uses TRBV11-2 with TRBJ1-1, with 8 bases fitting TRBD1. The CDR3 spans 16 residues. V shed 4 bases, J shed 1 base, and the junction held 8 bases outside the gene matches. The germline V gene has CDR1 SGHAT and CDR2 FQNNGV. The CDR3 DNA reads as TGTGCCAGCAGCTCGCTTATTGGACAGGGGAACACTGAAGCTTTCTTT. This codes for CASSSLIGQGNTEAFF.